The rows below give T cell receptor beta chains drawn from one sample of a study of identical twins' blood T cells. TCRdb processed the 5' RACE reads anew with MiXCR; each CDR3 protein has one entry. The table shows hundreds of thousands of distinct CDR3 sequences, with about 28% occurring only once. The sequenced sample consisted of PBMCs. The receptors shown here come from a woman between 18 and 55 years old in good health. CDR3s include the opening cysteine and the closing phenylalanine or tryptophan. Each record gives: D gene, J gene, V gene, clone size, CDR3 protein, CDR3 DNA. D genes are given only for firm matches. The size entry is marked missing in some rows and otherwise reads once, few, many or a size class.

. | TRBJ2-1 | TRBV4-2 | few | CASSQGNSYNEQFF | TGTGCCAGCAGCCAGGGGAACTCATACAATGAGCAGTTCTTC
. | TRBJ1-1 | TRBV12-3/TRBV12-4 | . | CASSQPGLNTEAFF | TGTGCCAGCAGTCAGCCGGGACTAAACACTGAAGCTTTCTTT
. | TRBJ1-1 | TRBV29-1 | . | CSVQTQGWVGTEAFF | TGCAGCGTGCAAACACAGGGATGGGTTGGAACTGAAGCTTTCTTT
TRBD1 | TRBJ2-1 | TRBV25-1 | . | CASTKGTGGLGNEQFF | TGTGCCAGCACCAAGGGGACAGGGGGCTTAGGGAATGAGCAGTTCTTC
. | TRBJ2-7 | TRBV11-3 | many | CASSYGGREQYF | TGTGCCAGCAGCTACGGGGGGCGCGAGCAGTACTTC
TRBD1 | TRBJ1-5 | TRBV5-1 | . | CASSVGPGTANQPQHF | TGCGCCAGCAGCGTGGGACCCGGGACAGCAAATCAGCCCCAGCATTTT
TRBD1 | TRBJ1-5 | TRBV19 | . | CASNLRTGNQPQHF | TGTGCCAGTAATCTCCGGACAGGGAATCAGCCCCAGCATTTT
. | TRBJ1-2 | TRBV29-1 | . | CSVGDVLRSGRANYGYTF | TGCAGCGTTGGAGACGTATTACGGTCGGGGCGCGCTAACTATGGCTACACCTTC
. | TRBJ1-1 | TRBV7-9 | . | CASSSEAFF | TGTGCCAGCAGCTCTGAAGCTTTCTTT
. | TRBJ1-1 | TRBV19 | . | CASSTGWTEAFF | TGTGCCAGTAGTACAGGGTGGACTGAAGCTTTCTTT
. | TRBJ1-1 | TRBV27 | few | CASSRSAGLPNTEAFF | TGTGCCAGCAGTCGCTCTGCAGGGCTCCCGAACACTGAAGCTTTCTTT
. | TRBJ2-7 | TRBV29-1 | few | CSVMGQAGFEQYF | TGCAGCGTGATGGGTCAAGCAGGGTTCGAGCAGTACTTC
. | TRBJ2-1 | TRBV10-2 | . | CARGGVSSYNEQFF | TGCGCCAGGGGGGGAGTTAGCTCCTACAATGAGCAGTTCTTC
. | TRBJ1-2 | TRBV29-1 | . | CSASWSDGYTF | TGCAGCGCCTCTTGGTCTGATGGCTACACCTTC
. | TRBJ1-2 | TRBV5-1 | few | CASRSTGYGYTF | TGCGCCAGCAGATCGACGGGCTATGGCTACACCTTC
. | TRBJ2-5 | TRBV6-1 | few | CASTGLVGGGETQYF | TGTGCCAGCACAGGACTAGTAGGGGGAGGTGAGACCCAGTACTTC
. | TRBJ1-5 | TRBV20-1 | few | CSARSPTEQPQHF | TGCAGTGCTAGGTCACCAACGGAGCAGCCCCAGCATTTT
. | TRBJ2-3 | TRBV6-1 | few | CASRSRGGPGDTQYF | TGTGCCAGCAGGAGCCGCGGGGGCCCAGGAGATACGCAGTATTTT
. | TRBJ2-2 | TRBV7-2 | . | CASSLELRTGELFF | TGTGCCAGCAGCTTAGAACTGCGAACCGGGGAGCTGTTTTTT
. | TRBJ2-1 | TRBV4-3 | . | CASRPRLSSYNEQFF | TGCGCCAGCAGGCCCAGACTGAGCTCCTACAATGAGCAGTTCTTC
. | TRBJ2-3 | TRBV7-9 | . | CASSPGTGSTDTQYF | TGTGCCAGCAGCCCCGGGACTGGTTCCACAGATACGCAGTATTTT
. | TRBJ1-1 | TRBV7-2 | . | CASSLAGVGGNTEAFF | TGTGCCAGCAGCTTAGCGGGAGTGGGGGGGAACACTGAAGCTTTCTTT
TRBD1 | TRBJ1-1 | TRBV5-1 | . | CASSVGQAHTEAFF | TGCGCCAGCAGCGTGGGACAGGCTCACACTGAAGCTTTCTTT
. | TRBJ2-1 | TRBV29-1 | few | CIVARVGGDNEQFF | TGCATCGTTGCAAGGGTAGGGGGTGATAATGAGCAGTTCTTC
. | TRBJ2-7 | TRBV20-1 | few | CSAIGVQGEDEQYF | TGCAGTGCTATCGGGGTACAGGGAGAGGACGAGCAGTACTTC
. | TRBJ1-1 | TRBV20-1 | few | CSASLGGNPYTEAFF | TGCAGTGCTAGTTTGGGAGGGAACCCGTACACTGAAGCTTTCTTT
. | TRBJ1-6 | TRBV7-8 | . | CASSLGTTGRNSPLHF | TGTGCCAGCAGCTTAGGGACGACAGGAAGAAATTCACCCCTCCACTTT
. | TRBJ2-1 | TRBV19 | few | CASSMYSLVGYEQFF | TGTGCCAGTAGTATGTATTCCCTAGTAGGTTATGAGCAGTTCTTC
. | TRBJ2-5 | TRBV27 | . | CASSSLGIGKTQYF | TGTGCCAGCAGCTCGCTGGGAATCGGGAAGACCCAGTACTTC
. | TRBJ1-5 | TRBV5-5 | few | CASSLWPYSTQPQHF | TGTGCCAGCAGCTTATGGCCTTATAGCACTCAGCCCCAGCATTTT
. | TRBJ2-1 | TRBV29-1 | few | CSVMGKGHEQFF | TGCAGCGTCATGGGGAAAGGACATGAGCAGTTCTTC
. | TRBJ2-1 | TRBV6-6 | . | CASSYRSTEQFF | TGTGCCAGCAGTTACCGGTCTACAGAGCAGTTCTTC
TRBD2 | TRBJ2-1 | TRBV5-4 | . | CTSSPGLAHNEQFF | TGTACCAGCAGCCCCGGACTAGCCCACAATGAGCAGTTCTTC
TRBD1 | TRBJ2-7 | TRBV19 | . | CASSGQGKFYEQYF | TGTGCCAGTAGCGGACAGGGAAAGTTCTACGAGCAGTACTTC
TRBD2 | TRBJ2-3 | TRBV5-1 | few | CASSAGTTTDTQYF | TGCGCCAGCAGCGCCGGGACTACCACAGATACGCAGTATTTT
. | TRBJ1-1 | TRBV20-1 | many | CSAERGAGTEAFF | TGCAGTGCCGAACGCGGGGCTGGGACTGAAGCTTTCTTT
. | TRBJ2-1 | TRBV20-1 | many | CSASKGLGGEQFF | TGCAGTGCTAGTAAGGGTTTGGGGGGTGAGCAGTTCTTC
. | TRBJ2-3 | TRBV11-2 | . | CASTFTDTQYF | TGTGCCAGCACCTTTACAGATACGCAGTATTTT
. | TRBJ2-3 | TRBV7-6 | many | CASSLVGARSDTQYF | TGTGCCAGCAGCTTAGTTGGGGCCCGGTCCGATACGCAGTATTTT
. | TRBJ1-5 | TRBV20-1 | . | CIARDPVDSNQPQHF | TGCATTGCTAGAGATCCAGTGGATAGCAATCAGCCCCAGCATTTT
. | TRBJ2-7 | TRBV5-6 | few | CASSDSFYEQYF | TGTGCCAGCAGCGATAGCTTCTACGAGCAGTACTTC
. | TRBJ1-3 | TRBV19 | . | CASSLTAFSGNTIYF | TGTGCCAGTAGTCTAACAGCGTTCTCTGGAAACACCATATATTTT
TRBD1 | TRBJ1-1 | TRBV7-8 | . | CASSLTGVNTKAFF | TGTGCCAGCAGCTTAACAGGGGTGAACACTAAAGCTTTCTTT
. | TRBJ2-1 | TRBV5-1 | few | CASSPGPGRSYNEQFF | TGCGCCAGCAGCCCAGGACCAGGCCGCTCCTACAATGAGCAGTTCTTC
TRBD2 | TRBJ2-1 | TRBV12-3/TRBV12-4 | . | CASSWGSGGYNEQFF | TGTGCCAGCAGTTGGGGTAGCGGGGGATACAATGAGCAGTTCTTC
TRBD2 | TRBJ2-7 | TRBV14 | . | CASSPLPTSGEPYEQYF | TGTGCCAGCAGCCCGCTCCCCACTAGCGGGGAACCCTACGAGCAGTACTTC
. | TRBJ2-4 | TRBV4-2 | once | CASSQDRRRLAKNIQYF | TGTGCCAGCAGCCAAGATCGGCGACGGCTAGCCAAAAACATTCAGTACTTC
TRBD1 | TRBJ1-6 | TRBV10-2 | . | CASSESGTGVSPLHF | TGCGCCAGCAGTGAGTCGGGGACAGGGGTTTCACCCCTCCACTTT
. | TRBJ1-4 | TRBV3-1 | few | CASSQDLGPTNEKLFF | TGTGCCAGCAGCCAAGACCTTGGGCCAACTAATGAAAAACTGTTTTTT
. | TRBJ1-1 | TRBV18 | few | CASSPLPTANTEAFF | TGTGCCAGCTCACCTCTGCCGACGGCGAACACTGAAGCTTTCTTT
. | TRBJ1-2 | TRBV23-1 | . | CASSQSLGLSNLYGYTF | TGCGCCAGCAGTCAATCCCTGGGACTTTCAAACCTCTATGGCTACACCTTC